This TCR beta chain was identified in a study of cytomegalovirus exposure and HLA in healthy donors. The PCR had 60 Vbeta and 13 Jbeta primers. Profiling relied on immunoSEQ multiplex PCR, and the TCRdb table lists in-frame clones only, not all of them. The sample lists about 110,000 clones, 77% occurring once. The J segment lost 7 bases and the V segment lost 1 base, leaving 16 bases of the junction unmatched. The CDR3 covers 18 residues. CDR1 is SGHRS and CDR2 is YFSETQ in the germline V gene. The TCR originated in a human donor in good health. The chain joins TRBV5-1 to TRBJ2-1; 8 positions match TRBD1. Sequenced: PBMCs. In DNA form, the CDR3 reads TGCGCCAGCAGCTTGTTTTTATCCCAGGGGGCATCTACAAATGAGCAGTTCTTC. Amino acids: CASSLFLSQGASTNEQFF.